The 8 T cell receptor beta chains below were found in one sample sequenced in a study of blood T cell repertoires in COVID-19. The repertoire was sequenced with immunoSEQ multiplex PCR; TCRdb's copy has only in-frame clones and lacks some. In the table there are a few hundred thousand clones, approximately 85% of which are singletons. Sequenced input: PBMCs or T cells enriched from blood (not recorded which). These receptors originate from a woman aged 30 to 39 who had recovered from COVID-19.

This clone was counted between two and nine times. V gene TRBV6-2 or TRBV6-3 combines with J gene TRBJ2-2, with 14 bases identical to TRBD2. Trimming cost V 0 bases and J 8 bases; bases outside gene matches: 2. The CDR3 runs 16 residues. From germline, CDR1 is MNHEY and CDR2 SVGEGT. CDR3 sequence: CASSYSGLAGAGELFF. The CDR3, as DNA: TGTGCCAGCAGTTACTCGGGACTAGCGGGAGCTGGGGAGCTGTTTTTT.

The chain couples TRBV7-9 to TRBJ1-1; 9 bases map to TRBD1. The CDR3 loop spans 18 amino acids. V dropped 2 bases and J dropped 0; count of bases not matched to a gene: 10. Germline-derived CDR1 and CDR2 are SEHNR and FQNEAQ (reference sequence). The CDR3 protein is CASSLLFKRDRVNTEAFF. CDR3 in DNA: TGTGCCAGCAGCTTATTGTTTAAGAGGGACAGGGTGAACACTGAAGCTTTCTTT.

Details on this clone: This sample also contains other DNA sequences that code for the same CDR3. This sequence joins TRBV7-2 and TRBJ1-5, with 8 bases identical to TRBD1. CDR3 length: 15 residues. Per germline, CDR1 SGHTA and CDR2 FQGNSA. J was trimmed by 1 base and V by 5 bases; bases with no gene match: 4. CDR3: CASSPDRESNQPQHF. The DNA for the CDR3 is TGTGCCAGCAGCCCGGACAGGGAGAGCAATCAGCCCCAGCATTTT.

Only a few counts were recorded for this clone. This chain connects TRBV5-1 to TRBJ1-2; TRBD1 agrees at 8 bases. J lost 5 bases, V lost 4 bases, and 7 bases had no gene match. The V gene's germline CDR1 is SGHRS and CDR2 YFSETQ. This CDR3 is built from 14 residues. The CDR3 loop is CASSLMDRAYGYTF. CDR3 coding DNA: TGCGCCAGCAGCCTGATGGACAGGGCTTATGGCTACACCTTC.

The chain uses TRBV30 and TRBJ2-5; TRBD2 is a possible D gene (5 bases). The ends were cut back, 4 bases at V and 9 bases at J, with 15 bases in the middle. The germline gives CDR1 GTSNPN, CDR2 SVGIG (reference sequence). There are 12 residues in the CDR3. CDR3 nucleotide sequence: TGTGCCTGGAATCCCTCAACCGGGGCCCAGTACTTC. It yields the protein CAWNPSTGAQYF. The variable domain in full, completed from reference TRBV30 and TRBJ2-5, reads SQTIHQWPATLVQPVGSPLSLECTVEGTSNPNLYWYRQAAGRGLQLLFYSVGIGQISSEVPQNLSASRPQDRQFILSSKKLLLSDSGFYLCAWNPSTGAQYFGPGTRLLVL.

The chain employs TRBV25-1 and TRBJ1-3; D gene uncertain. The CDR3 contains 15 residues. V lost 4 bases, J lost 0 bases, and 10 bases lay in between. Germline lookup yields CDR1 MGHDK and CDR2 SYGVNS. This CDR3 is CASSAMAASGNTIYF. CDR3 DNA: TGTGCCAGCAGTGCTATGGCGGCCTCTGGAAACACCATATATTTT.

The chain joins TRBV7-9 to TRBJ1-3, with D perhaps matching TRBD1 (5 bases). Trimming removed 4 bases at V and 5 bases at J, with 12 bases between. The CDR3 contains 14 residues. The germline gives CDR1 SEHNR, CDR2 FQNEAQ (reference sequence). CDR3 in DNA: TGTGCCAGCAGCTACGACAGACAAAGAAACACCATATATTTT. It encodes CASSYDRQRNTIYF. The complete variable domain, with remaining parts taken from reference TRBV7-9 and TRBJ1-3, reads DTGVSQNPRHKITKRGQNVTFRCDPISEHNRLYWYRQTLGQGPEFLTYFQNEAQLEKSRLLSDRFSAERPKGSFSTLEIQRTEQGDSAMYLCASSYDRQRNTIYFGEGSWLTVV.

The sample holds one count of this clone. The chain links TRBV4-1 to TRBJ1-1, with 8 bases matching TRBD1. The CDR3 sequence is 16 residues long. The V segment lost 2 bases and the J segment 3 bases; nucleotides outside the gene matches: 8. Germline values: CDR1 MGHRA, CDR2 YSYEKL. This CDR3 reads CASSQSLTGGYTEAFF. The CDR3 DNA follows: TGCGCCAGCAGCCAATCGTTAACAGGGGGTTACACTGAAGCTTTCTTT.